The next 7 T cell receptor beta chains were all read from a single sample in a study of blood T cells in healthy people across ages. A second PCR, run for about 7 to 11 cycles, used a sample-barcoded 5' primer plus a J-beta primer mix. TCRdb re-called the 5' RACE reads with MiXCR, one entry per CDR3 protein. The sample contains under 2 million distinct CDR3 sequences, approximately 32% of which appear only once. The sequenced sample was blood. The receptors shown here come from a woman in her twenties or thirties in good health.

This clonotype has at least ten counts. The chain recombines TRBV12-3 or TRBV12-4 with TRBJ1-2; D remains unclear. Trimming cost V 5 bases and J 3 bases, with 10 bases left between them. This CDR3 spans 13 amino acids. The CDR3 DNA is TGTGCCAGCAGTGAGCACGGCGACTATGGCTACACCTTC. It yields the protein CASSEHGDYGYTF.

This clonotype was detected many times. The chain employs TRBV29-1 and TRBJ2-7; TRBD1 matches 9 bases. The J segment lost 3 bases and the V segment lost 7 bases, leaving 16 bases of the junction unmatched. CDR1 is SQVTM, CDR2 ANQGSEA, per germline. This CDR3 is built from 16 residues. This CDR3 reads CSARTGATHPIYEQYF. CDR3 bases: TGCAGCGCACGGACAGGGGCTACGCACCCAATCTACGAGCAGTACTTC.

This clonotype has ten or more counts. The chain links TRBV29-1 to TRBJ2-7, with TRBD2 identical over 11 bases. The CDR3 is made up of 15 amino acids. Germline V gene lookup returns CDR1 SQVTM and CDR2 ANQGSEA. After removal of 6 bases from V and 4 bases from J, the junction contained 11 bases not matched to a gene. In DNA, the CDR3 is TGCAGCGTAGGGGGGACTAGCGGAGAATCTTACGAGCAGTACTTC. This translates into CSVGGTSGESYEQYF.

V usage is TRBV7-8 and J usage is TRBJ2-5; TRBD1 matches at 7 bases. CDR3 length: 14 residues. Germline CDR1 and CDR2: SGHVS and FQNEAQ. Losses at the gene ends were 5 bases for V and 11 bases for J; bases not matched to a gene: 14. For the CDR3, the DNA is TGTGCCAGCAGCCACGGGCAGGGGGTAGGAGAGCAGTACTTC. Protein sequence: CASSHGQGVGEQYF.

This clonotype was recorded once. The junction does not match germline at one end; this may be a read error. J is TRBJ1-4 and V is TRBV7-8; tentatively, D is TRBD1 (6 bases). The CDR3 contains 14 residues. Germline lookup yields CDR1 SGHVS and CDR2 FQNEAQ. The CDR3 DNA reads TGTGCCAGCAGCTTCGGCAGGGGTCATGAAAAACGGTTTTTT. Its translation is CASSFGRGHEKRFF. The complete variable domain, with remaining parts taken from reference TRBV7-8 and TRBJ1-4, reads GAGVSQSPRYKVAKRGQDVALRCDPISGHVSLFWYQQALGQGPEFLTYFQNEAQLDKSGLPSDRFFAERPEGSVSTLKIQRTQQEDSAVYLCASSFGRGHEKRFFGSGTQLSVL.

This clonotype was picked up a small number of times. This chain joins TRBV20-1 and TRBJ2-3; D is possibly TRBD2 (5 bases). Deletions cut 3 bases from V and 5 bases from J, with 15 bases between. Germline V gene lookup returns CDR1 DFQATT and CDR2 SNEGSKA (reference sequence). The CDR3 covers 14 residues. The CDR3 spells CSASRSLGRDTQYF. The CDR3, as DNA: TGCAGTGCTAGTCGTAGCCTTGGGAGAGATACGCAGTATTTT.

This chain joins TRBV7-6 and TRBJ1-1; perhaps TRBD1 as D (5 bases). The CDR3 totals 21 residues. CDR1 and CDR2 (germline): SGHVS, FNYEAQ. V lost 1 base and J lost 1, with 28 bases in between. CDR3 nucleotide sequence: TGTGCCAGCAGCTTAGGGCGCACCAGTGGATTTCTCCCAGGGTCGAACACTGAAGCTTTCTTT. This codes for CASSLGRTSGFLPGSNTEAFF.